Each of the 19 T cell receptor beta chains below was sequenced from the same sample in a study of blood T cell repertoires in COVID-19. TCRdb's copy holds only in-frame clones and misses some; the assay was immunoSEQ multiplex PCR. The sample has approximately 280,000 clones; 90% are singletons. Sample: PBMCs or T cells enriched from blood (not recorded which). The receptors stem from a woman aged 18-29 years with acute COVID-19.

The chain joins TRBV15 to TRBJ2-7, with 7 bases that match TRBD2. V was clipped by 3 bases and J by 2 bases; unmatched bases: 4. Germline V gene sequence: CDR1 LNHNV, CDR2 YYDKDF (reference sequence). This CDR3 spans 14 amino acids. CDR3 coding DNA: TGTGCCACCAGCAGCCAGGGAGGGACCTACGAGCAGTACTTC. It codes for CATSSQGGTYEQYF.

The V and J genes are TRBV11-3 and TRBJ2-7; 9 nucleotides align to TRBD2. With V trimmed by 5 bases and J by 2 bases, 7 bases remained unmatched. The germline V gene has CDR1 SGHNT and CDR2 YENEEA. The CDR3 is 15 residues long. CDR3 sequence (DNA): TGTGCCAGCAGCCCCGGGGGCGGGAGGGCCTACGAGCAGTACTTC. This gives the protein CASSPGGGRAYEQYF.

The chain recombines TRBV7-8 with TRBJ2-1; D not resolved. Looked up from germline, CDR1 is SGHVS and CDR2 is FQNEAQ. Trimming removed 10 bases at V and 4 bases at J, with 14 bases between. This CDR3 has 13 amino acids. The CDR3: CATSRLSYNEQFF. The CDR3 DNA sequence: TGTGCCACCTCCCGACTCTCTTACAATGAGCAGTTCTTC.

V usage is TRBV3-1 (or the pseudogene TRBV3-2) and J usage is TRBJ1-3; D is uncertain. Germline CDR1 LGHDT, CDR2 YNNKEL (reference sequence). There are 13 residues in the CDR3. Between the trimmed V and J ends, which lost 5 bases and 1 base, there was a span of 6 bases. Here the CDR3 DNA reads TGTGCCAGCAGCAGGAGGTCTGGAAACACCATATATTTT. Amino acid sequence: CASSRRSGNTIYF.

The rearrangement links TRBV30 to TRBJ1-3; TRBD1 agrees at 9 bases. The CDR3 runs to 15 residues. Germline-derived CDR1 and CDR2 are GTSNPN and SVGIG (reference sequence). The trim removed 0 bases at V and 4 bases at J, leaving 4 bases unmatched. The DNA of the CDR3 is TGTGCCTGGAGTGTGCATGGGACAGGGGGAAACACCATATATTTT. It codes for CAWSVHGTGGNTIYF.

The rearrangement links TRBV5-1 to TRBJ2-1, with 7 bases that match TRBD1. CDR3 size: 14 residues. Germline V gene data show CDR1 as SGHRS and CDR2 as YFSETQ. The V and J ends lost 0 bases and 6 bases, in that order; junction bases with no gene match: 3. The CDR3 protein is CASSLADRANEQFF. CDR3 DNA: TGCGCCAGCAGCTTGGCCGACAGGGCCAATGAGCAGTTCTTC. Supplemented by reference TRBV5-1 and TRBJ2-1, the full variable domain reads KAGVTQTPRYLIKTRGQQVTLSCSPISGHRSVSWYQQTPGQGLQFLFEYFSETQRNKGNFPGRFSGRQFSNSRSEMNVSTLELGDSALYLCASSLADRANEQFFGPGTRLTVL.

V is TRBV6-2 or TRBV6-3 and J is TRBJ2-7; 14 bases are a match to TRBD2. Germline assignment: CDR1 MNHEY and CDR2 SVGEGT. J gave up 3 bases and V 5 bases, and 9 bases lay outside the gene matches. This CDR3 comprises 17 residues. The CDR3 loop is CASSTTSGRAGVYEQYF. Here the CDR3 DNA reads TGTGCCAGCAGTACGACTAGCGGGAGGGCCGGGGTCTACGAGCAGTACTTC.

The chain employs TRBV9 and TRBJ2-7, with 10 positions matching TRBD1. The germline gives CDR1 SGDLS, CDR2 YYNGEE. CDR3 size: 16 residues. V gave up 4 bases and J gave up 2 bases; unmatched junction bases: 9. CDR3 DNA sequence: TGTGCCAGCAGCTCTCACCCAGGGACAGGGGCCTACGAGCAGTACTTC. Its protein is CASSSHPGTGAYEQYF.

V gene TRBV5-8 combines with J gene TRBJ1-1; D gene unclear. V gave up 4 bases and J gave up 4 bases, with 20 bases separating them. The CDR3 runs 16 residues. Germline-derived CDR1 and CDR2 are SGHTS and YDEGEE. The CDR3 DNA reads TGTGCCAGCAGCCCCTTCTGGTCACGGCGGAGCACTGAAGCTTTCTTT. This encodes CASSPFWSRRSTEAFF. The variable domain in full, completed from reference TRBV5-8 and TRBJ1-1, reads EAGVTQSPTHLIKTRGQQATLRCSPISGHTSVYWYQQALGLGLQFLLWYDEGEERNRGNFPPRFSGRQFPNYSSELNVNALELEDSALYLCASSPFWSRRSTEAFFGQGTRLTVV.

In regard to this clone: The same CDR3 also results from other DNA sequences found in this sample. The chain joins TRBV9 to TRBJ2-1, with 10 bases aligning to TRBD2. The ends lost 0 bases at V and 7 bases at J; junction bases unmatched: 4. Germline assignment: CDR1 SGDLS and CDR2 YYNGEE. The CDR3 runs to 15 residues. CDR3 nucleotides: TGTGCCAGCAGCGTAGGGCTAGCGGGAGTAAATGAGCAGTTCTTC. Translating gives CASSVGLAGVNEQFF.

This clone was counted between two and nine times. The rearrangement joins TRBV28 to TRBJ1-5; 8 nucleotides line up with TRBD1. CDR1 and CDR2 from the germline V gene are MDHEN and SYDVKM. Germline trimming cut 4 bases from V and 4 bases from J; bases unmatched to any gene: 6. There are 15 residues in the CDR3. CDR3 coding DNA: TGTGCCAGCAGTTATATCACAGGGGGAAATCAGCCCCAGCATTTT. It is translated as CASSYITGGNQPQHF.

The V gene is TRBV24-1, the J gene TRBJ2-1; 9 bases are shared with TRBD1. Germline CDR1 reads KGHDR; CDR2 reads SFDVKD. The length of the CDR3 is 14 residues. Unmatched junction bases numbered 6, after V lost 8 bases and J lost 5 bases. The CDR3 loop reads CATKDRGGDNEQFF. DNA of the CDR3: TGTGCCACCAAGGACAGGGGTGGAGACAATGAGCAGTTCTTC.

The chain recombines TRBV27 with TRBJ2-1; tentative D call: TRBD2 (5 bases). Germline V gene lookup returns CDR1 MNHEY and CDR2 SMNVEV (reference sequence). The CDR3 has 15 amino acids. The V end lost 6 bases, the J end lost 0 bases, and 12 bases lay between the germline ends. The CDR3 loop is CASRGGYSSYNEQFF. The CDR3 bases are TGTGCCAGCAGGGGCGGGTATAGCTCCTACAATGAGCAGTTCTTC.

This chain connects TRBV25-1 to TRBJ2-2, with unresolved D. V lost 4 bases to trimming and J lost 4 bases, with 10 bases between them. Germline V lookup: CDR1 MGHDK, CDR2 SYGVNS. The CDR3 covers 14 residues. The CDR3 DNA is TGTGCCAGCAGTGCCCTACAGTTCACCGGGGAGCTGTTTTTT. It is translated as CASSALQFTGELFF.

This sequence joins TRBV7-3 and TRBJ2-1; 15 nucleotides agree with TRBD2. The V gene's germline CDR1 is SGHTA and CDR2 FQGTGA. With 4 bases clipped from V and 8 bases from J, the junction kept 9 bases outside the gene matches. The CDR3 consists of 17 residues. This chain's CDR3 is CASSSRTSGRARDEQFF. In DNA form, the CDR3 reads TGTGCCAGCAGCTCACGGACTAGCGGGAGGGCGCGAGATGAGCAGTTCTTC.

The chain recombines TRBV27 with TRBJ1-2; 7 bases align to TRBD1. J gave up 5 bases and V 5 bases, and 8 bases lay outside the gene matches. CDR3 length: 14 residues. CDR1 is MNHEY and CDR2 is SMNVEV in the germline V gene (reference sequence). The CDR3 nucleotides are TGTGCCAGCAGTCAAGACAGGGCCGGGTATGGCTACACCTTC. It yields the protein CASSQDRAGYGYTF.

About this clone itself: Within the sample, other DNA sequences also encode this same CDR3. The rearrangement uses TRBV5-1 and TRBJ1-5; TRBD1 matches at 7 bases. With 0 bases clipped from V and 4 bases from J, the junction kept 4 bases outside the gene matches. The CDR3 is made up of 15 amino acids. Germline CDR1 SGHRS, CDR2 YFSETQ. The DNA of the CDR3 is TGCGCCAGCAGCTTGGTGGCAGGGGGGAATCAGCCCCAGCATTTT. Translating it yields CASSLVAGGNQPQHF.

The chain joins TRBV6-2 or TRBV6-3 to TRBJ2-2; 11 nucleotides line up with TRBD2. The V and J ends lost 2 bases and 5 bases, in that order; junction bases with no gene match: 7. The CDR3 is made up of 17 amino acids. Germline V lookup: CDR1 MNHEY, CDR2 SVGEGT. The CDR3 bases are TGTGCCAGCAGTTACAAAGTACTAGCGGGAGTAACCGGGGAGCTGTTTTTT. It yields the protein CASSYKVLAGVTGELFF.

This chain uses TRBV6-5 with TRBJ2-7; 8 bases align to TRBD2. V shed 8 bases, J shed 0 bases, and the junction held 6 bases outside the gene matches. Germline V gene sequence: CDR1 MNHEY, CDR2 SVGAGI. The CDR3 is made up of 14 amino acids. In DNA, the CDR3 is TGTGCCAGCCTACTTACTAGCGGCTCCTACGAGCAGTACTTC. Protein: CASLLTSGSYEQYF.